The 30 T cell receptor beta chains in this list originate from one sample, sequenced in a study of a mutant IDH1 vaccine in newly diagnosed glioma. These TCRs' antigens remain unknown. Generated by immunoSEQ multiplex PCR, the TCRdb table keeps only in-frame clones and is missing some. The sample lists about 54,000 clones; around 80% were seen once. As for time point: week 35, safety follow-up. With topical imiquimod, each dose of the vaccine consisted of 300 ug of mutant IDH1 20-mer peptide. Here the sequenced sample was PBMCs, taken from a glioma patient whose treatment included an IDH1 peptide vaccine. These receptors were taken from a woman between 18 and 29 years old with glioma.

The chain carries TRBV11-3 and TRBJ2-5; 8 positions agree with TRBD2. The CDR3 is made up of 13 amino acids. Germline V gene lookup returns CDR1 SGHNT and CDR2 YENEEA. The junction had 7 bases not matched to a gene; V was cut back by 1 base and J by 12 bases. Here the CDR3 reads CASSLAPGLEEYF. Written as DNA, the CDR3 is TGTGCCAGCAGCTTAGCCCCGGGACTAGAGGAGTACTTC.

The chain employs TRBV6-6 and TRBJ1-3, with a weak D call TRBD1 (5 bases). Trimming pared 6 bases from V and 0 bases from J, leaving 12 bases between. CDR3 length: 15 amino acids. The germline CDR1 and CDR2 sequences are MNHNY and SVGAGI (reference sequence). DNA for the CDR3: TGTGCCAGCAGAGCCGGGGGGTACTCTGGAAACACCATATATTTT. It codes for CASRAGGYSGNTIYF.

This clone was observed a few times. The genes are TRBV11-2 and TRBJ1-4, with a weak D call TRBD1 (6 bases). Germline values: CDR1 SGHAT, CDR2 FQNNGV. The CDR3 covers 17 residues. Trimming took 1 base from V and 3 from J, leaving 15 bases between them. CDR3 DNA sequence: TGTGCCAGCAGCTTAGGGACGTCAGGGGCGGCTAATGAAAAACTGTTTTTT. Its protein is CASSLGTSGAANEKLFF.

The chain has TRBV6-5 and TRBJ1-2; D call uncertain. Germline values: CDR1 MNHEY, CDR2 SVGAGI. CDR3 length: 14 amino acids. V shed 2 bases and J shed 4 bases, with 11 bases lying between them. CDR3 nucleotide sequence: TGTGCCAGCAGTTACGAGGGTCGCACCTATGGCTACACCTTC. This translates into CASSYEGRTYGYTF.

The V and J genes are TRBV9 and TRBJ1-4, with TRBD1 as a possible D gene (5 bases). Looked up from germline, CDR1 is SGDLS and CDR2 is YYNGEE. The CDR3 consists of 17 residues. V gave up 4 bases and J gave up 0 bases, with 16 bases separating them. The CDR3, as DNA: TGTGCCAGCAGCCTCTGGGGGGGGGTTGCAACTAATGAAAAACTGTTTTTT. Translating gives CASSLWGGVATNEKLFF. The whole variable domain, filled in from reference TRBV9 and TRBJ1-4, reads DSGVTQTPKHLITATGQRVTLRCSPRSGDLSVYWYQQSLDQGLQFLIQYYNGEERAKGNILERFSAQQFPDLHSELNLSSLELGDSALYFCASSLWGGVATNEKLFFGSGTQLSVL.

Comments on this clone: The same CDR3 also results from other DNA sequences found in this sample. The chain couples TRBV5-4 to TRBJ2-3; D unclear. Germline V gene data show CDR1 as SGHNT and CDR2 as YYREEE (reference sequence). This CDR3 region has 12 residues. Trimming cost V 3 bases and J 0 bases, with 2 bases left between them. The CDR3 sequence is CASSWSTDTQYF. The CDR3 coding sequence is TGTGCCAGCAGCTGGAGCACAGATACGCAGTATTTT.

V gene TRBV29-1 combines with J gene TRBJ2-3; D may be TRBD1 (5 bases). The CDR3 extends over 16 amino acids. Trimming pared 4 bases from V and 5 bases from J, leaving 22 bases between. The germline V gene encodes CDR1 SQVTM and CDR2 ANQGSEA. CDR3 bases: TGCAGCGTTGCGGCCTTCGAGCAGGGTCAAGGAGATACGCAGTATTTT. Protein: CSVAAFEQGQGDTQYF.

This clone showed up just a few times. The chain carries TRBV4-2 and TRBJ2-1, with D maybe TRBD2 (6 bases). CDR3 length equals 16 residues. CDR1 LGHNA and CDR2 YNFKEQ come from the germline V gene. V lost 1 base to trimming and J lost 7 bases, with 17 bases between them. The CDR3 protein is CASSQGPGDRRNEQFF. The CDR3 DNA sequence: TGTGCCAGCAGCCAAGGCCCGGGGGATCGTAGGAATGAGCAGTTCTTC.

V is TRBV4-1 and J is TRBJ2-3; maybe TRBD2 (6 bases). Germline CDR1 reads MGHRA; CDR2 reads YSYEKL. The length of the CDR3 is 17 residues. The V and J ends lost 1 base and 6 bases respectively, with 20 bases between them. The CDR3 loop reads CASSQAAASAGRDTQYF. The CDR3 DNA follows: TGCGCCAGCAGCCAAGCCGCGGCTAGTGCGGGGAGGGATACGCAGTATTTT.

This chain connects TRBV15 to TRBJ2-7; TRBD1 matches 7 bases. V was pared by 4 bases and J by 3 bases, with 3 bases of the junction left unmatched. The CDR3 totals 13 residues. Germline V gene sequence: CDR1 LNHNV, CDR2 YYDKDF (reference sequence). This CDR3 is CATSTGDSYEQYF. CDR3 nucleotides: TGTGCCACCAGCACCGGGGACAGCTACGAGCAGTACTTC.

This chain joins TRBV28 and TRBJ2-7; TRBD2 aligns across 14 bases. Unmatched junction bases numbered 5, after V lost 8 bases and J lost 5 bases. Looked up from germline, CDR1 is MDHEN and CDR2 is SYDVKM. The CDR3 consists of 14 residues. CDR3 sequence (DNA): TGTGCCAGCGGACTAGCGGGAGGCGGTCACGAGCAGTACTTC. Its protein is CASGLAGGGHEQYF.

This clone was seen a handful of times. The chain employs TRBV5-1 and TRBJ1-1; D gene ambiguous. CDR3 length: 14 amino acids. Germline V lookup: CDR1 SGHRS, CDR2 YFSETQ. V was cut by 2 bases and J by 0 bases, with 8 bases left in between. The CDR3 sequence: CASSFGTLNTEAFF. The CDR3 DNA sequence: TGCGCCAGCAGCTTCGGAACATTGAACACTGAAGCTTTCTTT.

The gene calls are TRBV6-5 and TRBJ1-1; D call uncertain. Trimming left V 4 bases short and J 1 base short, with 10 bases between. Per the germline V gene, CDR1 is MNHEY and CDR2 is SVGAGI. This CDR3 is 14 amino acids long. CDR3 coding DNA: TGTGCCAGCAGTTCACACGCTCAGAACACTGAAGCTTTCTTT. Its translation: CASSSHAQNTEAFF.

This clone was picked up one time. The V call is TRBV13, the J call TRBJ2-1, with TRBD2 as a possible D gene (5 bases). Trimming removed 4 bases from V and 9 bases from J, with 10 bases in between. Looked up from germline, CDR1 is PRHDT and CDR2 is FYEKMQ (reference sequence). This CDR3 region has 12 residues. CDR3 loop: CASSSLGVEQFF. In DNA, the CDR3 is TGTGCCAGCAGCTCCCTCGGGGTTGAGCAGTTCTTC.

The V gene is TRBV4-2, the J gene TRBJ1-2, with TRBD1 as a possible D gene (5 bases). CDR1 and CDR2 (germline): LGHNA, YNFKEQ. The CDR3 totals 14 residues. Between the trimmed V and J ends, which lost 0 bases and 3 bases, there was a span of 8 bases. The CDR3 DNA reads TGTGCCAGCAGCCAAGAGCCCAGGGACTATGGCTACACCTTC. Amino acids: CASSQEPRDYGYTF.

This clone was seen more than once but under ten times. The chain's CDR3 is CATSPRDYDTDTQYF. The CDR3 DNA reads TGTGCCACCAGCCCCCGGGACTATGACACAGATACGCAGTATTTT. V is TRBV15 and J is TRBJ2-3; 7 bases map to TRBD2. The CDR3 runs to 15 residues. Germline V gives CDR1 LNHNV, CDR2 YYDKDF (reference sequence). V lost 5 bases and J lost 2; bases outside the gene matches: 7.

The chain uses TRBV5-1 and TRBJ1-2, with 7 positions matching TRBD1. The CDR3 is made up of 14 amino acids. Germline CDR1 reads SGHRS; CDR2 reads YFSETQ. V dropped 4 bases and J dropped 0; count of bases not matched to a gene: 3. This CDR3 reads CASSGGTANYGYTF. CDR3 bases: TGCGCCAGCAGCGGCGGGACAGCTAACTATGGCTACACCTTC.

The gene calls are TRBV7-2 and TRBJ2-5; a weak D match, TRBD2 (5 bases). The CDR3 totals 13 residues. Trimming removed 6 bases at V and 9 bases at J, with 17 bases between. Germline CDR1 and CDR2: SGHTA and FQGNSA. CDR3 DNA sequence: TGTGCCAGCAGTACCCCCGGGGTTGTGGCCCAGTACTTC. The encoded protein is CASSTPGVVAQYF.

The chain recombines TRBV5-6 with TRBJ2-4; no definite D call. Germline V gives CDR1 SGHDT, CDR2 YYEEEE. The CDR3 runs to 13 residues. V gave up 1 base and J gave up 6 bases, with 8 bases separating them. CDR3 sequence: CASSLTTRNIQYF. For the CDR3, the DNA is TGTGCCAGCAGCTTGACCACCAGAAACATTCAGTACTTC. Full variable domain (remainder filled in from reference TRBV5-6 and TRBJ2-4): DAGVTQSPTHLIKTRGQQVTLRCSPKSGHDTVSWYQQALGQGPQFIFQYYEEEERQRGNFPDRFSGHQFPNYSSELNVNALLLGDSALYLCASSLTTRNIQYFGAGTRLSVL.

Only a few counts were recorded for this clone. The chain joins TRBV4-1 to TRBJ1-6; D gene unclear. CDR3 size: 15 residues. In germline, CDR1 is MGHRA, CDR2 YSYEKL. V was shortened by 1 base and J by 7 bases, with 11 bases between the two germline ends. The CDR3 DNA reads TGCGCCAGCAGCCAAGCAAGACTAGGAAATTCACCCCTCCACTTT. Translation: CASSQARLGNSPLHF.

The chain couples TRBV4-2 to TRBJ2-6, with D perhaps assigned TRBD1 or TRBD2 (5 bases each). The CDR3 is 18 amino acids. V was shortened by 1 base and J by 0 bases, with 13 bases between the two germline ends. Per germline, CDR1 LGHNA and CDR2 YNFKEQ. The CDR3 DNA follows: TGTGCCAGCAGCCAAGTTTCCGAGGGGAGCTCTGGGGCCAACGTCCTGACTTTC. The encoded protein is CASSQVSEGSSGANVLTF.

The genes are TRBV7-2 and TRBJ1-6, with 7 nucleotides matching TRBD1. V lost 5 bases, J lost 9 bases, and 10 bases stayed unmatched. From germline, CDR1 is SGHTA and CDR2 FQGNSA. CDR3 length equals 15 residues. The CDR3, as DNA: TGTGCCAGCAGCCCCCGACAGGGTAGGCGTTCACCCCTCCACTTT. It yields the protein CASSPRQGRRSPLHF.

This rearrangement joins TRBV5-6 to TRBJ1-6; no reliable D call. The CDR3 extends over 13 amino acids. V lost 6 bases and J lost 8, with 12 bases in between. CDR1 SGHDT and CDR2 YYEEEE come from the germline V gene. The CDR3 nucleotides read TGTGCCAGCACTGCGAGGACCCATTCACCCCTCCACTTT. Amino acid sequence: CASTARTHSPLHF. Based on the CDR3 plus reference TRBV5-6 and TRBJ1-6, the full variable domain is DAGVTQSPTHLIKTRGQQVTLRCSPKSGHDTVSWYQQALGQGPQFIFQYYEEEERQRGNFPDRFSGHQFPNYSSELNVNALLLGDSALYLCASTARTHSPLHFGNGTRLTVT.

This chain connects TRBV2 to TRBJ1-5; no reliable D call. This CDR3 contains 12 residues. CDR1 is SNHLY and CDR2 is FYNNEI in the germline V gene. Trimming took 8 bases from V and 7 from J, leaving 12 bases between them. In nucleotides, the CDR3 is TGTGCCAGCCGCTCGGTCGCCCAGCCCCAGCATTTT. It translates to CASRSVAQPQHF.

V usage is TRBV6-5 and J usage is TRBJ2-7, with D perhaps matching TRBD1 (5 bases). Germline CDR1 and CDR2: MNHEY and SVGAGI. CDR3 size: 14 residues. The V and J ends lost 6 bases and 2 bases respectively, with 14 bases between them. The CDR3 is CASSRTPRAYEQYF. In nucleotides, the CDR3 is TGTGCCAGCAGCAGGACACCTAGGGCCTACGAGCAGTACTTC.

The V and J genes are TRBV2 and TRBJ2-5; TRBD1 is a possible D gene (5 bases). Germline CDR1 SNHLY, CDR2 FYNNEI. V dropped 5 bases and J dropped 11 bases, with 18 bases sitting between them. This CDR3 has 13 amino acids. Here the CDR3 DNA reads TGTGCCAGCAGTCCGACAGTGTGGGGTGAGCAGTACTTC. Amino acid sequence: CASSPTVWGEQYF.

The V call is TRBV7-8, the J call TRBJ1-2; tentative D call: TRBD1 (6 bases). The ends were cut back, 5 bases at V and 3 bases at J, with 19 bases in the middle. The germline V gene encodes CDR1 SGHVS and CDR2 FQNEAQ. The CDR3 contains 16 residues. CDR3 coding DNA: TGTGCCAGCAGCATCGGCCTTAGGGACAAAGACTATGGCTACACCTTC. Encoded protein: CASSIGLRDKDYGYTF.

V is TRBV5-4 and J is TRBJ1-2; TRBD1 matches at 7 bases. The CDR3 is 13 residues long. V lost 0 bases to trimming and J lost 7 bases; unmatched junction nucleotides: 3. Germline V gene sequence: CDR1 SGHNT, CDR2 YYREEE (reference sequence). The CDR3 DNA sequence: TGTGCCAGCAGCTTGGCAGGGGGGGGTGGCTACACCTTC. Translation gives CASSLAGGGGYTF. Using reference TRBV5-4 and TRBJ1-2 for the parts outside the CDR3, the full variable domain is ETGVTQSPTHLIKTRGQQVTLRCSSQSGHNTVSWYQQALGQGPQFIFQYYREEENGRGNFPPRFSGLQFPNYSSELNVNALELDDSALYLCASSLAGGGGYTFGSGTRLTVV.

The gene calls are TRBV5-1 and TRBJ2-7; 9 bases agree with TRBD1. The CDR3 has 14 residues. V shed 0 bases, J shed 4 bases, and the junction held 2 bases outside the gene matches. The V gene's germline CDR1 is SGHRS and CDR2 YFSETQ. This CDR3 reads CASSLAGTGYEQYF. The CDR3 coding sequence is TGCGCCAGCAGCTTGGCCGGGACAGGGTACGAGCAGTACTTC.

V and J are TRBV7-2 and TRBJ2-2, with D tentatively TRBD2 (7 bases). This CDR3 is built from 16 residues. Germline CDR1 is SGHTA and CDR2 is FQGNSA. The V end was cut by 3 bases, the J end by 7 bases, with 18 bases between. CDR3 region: CASSFHPRGASGELFF. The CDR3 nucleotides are TGTGCCAGCAGCTTCCACCCCCGGGGGGCCAGCGGGGAGCTGTTTTTT.